A single sample is the source of the 9 T cell receptor beta chains below, sequenced in a study of cytomegalovirus exposure and HLA in healthy donors. Researchers ran the PCR with 60 Vbeta and 13 Jbeta primers. This table comes from immunoSEQ multiplex PCR, and its TCRdb copy is limited to in-frame clones, with some not included. The repertoire holds about 200,000 clones, about nine tenths seen once, with around 0.99% in the top ten. Material: PBMCs. The receptors derive from a boy between 2 and 10 years old in good health and CMV-seronegative.

This clone was observed a single time. One end of the junction fails to match germline, which may point to a read error. The V gene is TRBV5-4, the J gene TRBJ2-7; 10 bases fit TRBD1. Looked up from germline, CDR1 is SGHNT and CDR2 is YYREEE (reference sequence). This CDR3 comprises 16 residues. The CDR3 DNA is TGTGTCAGCAGCCCCACGTGGGACAGGGGTGGATACGAGCAGTACTTC. Amino acids: CVSSPTWDRGGYEQYF.

V gene TRBV6-4 combines with J gene TRBJ2-2; TRBD2 aligns across 10 bases. Losses at the gene ends were 0 bases for V and 6 bases for J; bases not matched to a gene: 7. Germline V gives CDR1 MRHNA, CDR2 SNTAGT. The CDR3 loop spans 17 amino acids. CDR3 residues: CASSDSRSGRAAGELFF. CDR3 sequence (DNA): TGTGCCAGCAGTGACTCGAGAAGCGGGAGGGCGGCCGGGGAGCTGTTTTTT.

Only one count was recorded for this clone. The rearrangement uses TRBV28 and TRBJ1-2; the D is unclear. The germline CDR1 and CDR2 sequences are MDHEN and SYDVKM. The CDR3 sequence is 12 residues long. The V and J ends lost 2 bases and 6 bases respectively, with 7 bases between them. The CDR3 protein is CASSLNPNGYTF. DNA of the CDR3: TGTGCCAGCAGTTTAAATCCAAATGGCTACACCTTC.

As regards this clone: Other DNA sequences in the same sample also yield this CDR3. CDR3 bases: TGTGCCTGGAGTACAGCGGGGACAGGGTTTGATGAGCAGTTCTTC. Amino acids: CAWSTAGTGFDEQFF. The chain carries TRBV30 and TRBJ2-1; 9 nucleotides match TRBD1. With V trimmed by 2 bases and J by 8 bases, 10 bases remained unmatched. CDR1 is GTSNPN and CDR2 is SVGIG in the germline V gene (reference sequence). The CDR3 runs 15 residues.

This clone showed up just once. The genes are TRBV19 and TRBJ1-3, with a weak D call TRBD1 (6 bases). Germline CDR1 reads LNHDA; CDR2 reads SQIVND (reference sequence). V dropped 3 bases and J dropped 2 bases, with 14 bases sitting between them. This CDR3 has 16 amino acids. The DNA for the CDR3 is TGTGCCAGTAGTATGCGAGCCGGGACAACTGGAAACACCATATATTTT. It encodes CASSMRAGTTGNTIYF.

The V call is TRBV4-1, the J call TRBJ2-5; TRBD2 matches 11 bases. The CDR3 spans 18 residues. CDR1 is MGHRA and CDR2 is YSYEKL in the germline V gene. V lost 4 bases, J lost 6 bases, and 16 bases stayed unmatched. The CDR3 DNA follows: TGCGCCAGCAGCCCTGGGACTAGCGGTCCCCTTTCACTCCAGACCCAGTACTTC. This encodes CASSPGTSGPLSLQTQYF.

V is TRBV2 and J is TRBJ2-2, with TRBD1 as a possible D gene (6 bases). V was clipped by 8 bases and J by 5 bases, with 18 bases between them. CDR1 and CDR2 from the germline V gene are SNHLY and FYNNEI. This CDR3 has 15 residues. The CDR3 protein is CASGPFVTGTGELFF. The CDR3 DNA reads as TGTGCCAGCGGCCCGTTCGTTACAGGGACCGGGGAGCTGTTTTTT. The full variable domain, completed using reference TRBV2 and TRBJ2-2, is EPEVTQTPSHQVTQMGQEVILRCVPISNHLYFYWYRQILGQKVEFLVSFYNNEISEKSEIFDDQFSVERPDGSNFTLKIRSTKLEDSAMYFCASGPFVTGTGELFFGEGSRLTVL.

Remarks on this clone: The junction differs from germline at one of its ends, possibly a read error. The gene calls are TRBV7-9 and TRBJ2-7, with 8 bases identical to TRBD1. CDR3 size: 15 residues. Germline CDR1 and CDR2: SEHNR and FQNEAQ (reference sequence). CDR3 in amino acids: CSSSLGLTGGYEQYF. Written as DNA, the CDR3 is TGTTCCAGCAGCTTAGGTCTAACAGGGGGCTACGAGCAGTACTTC.

This chain connects TRBV7-9 to TRBJ2-7, with 8 bases matching TRBD2. V lost 5 bases to trimming and J lost 3 bases; unmatched junction nucleotides: 15. Per the germline V gene, CDR1 is SEHNR and CDR2 is FQNEAQ (reference sequence). This CDR3 contains 17 residues. The CDR3 DNA reads as TGTGCCAGCAGCCAGCGGCCCTTGGCGGGGGGTGACTACGAGCAGTACTTC. It translates to CASSQRPLAGGDYEQYF.